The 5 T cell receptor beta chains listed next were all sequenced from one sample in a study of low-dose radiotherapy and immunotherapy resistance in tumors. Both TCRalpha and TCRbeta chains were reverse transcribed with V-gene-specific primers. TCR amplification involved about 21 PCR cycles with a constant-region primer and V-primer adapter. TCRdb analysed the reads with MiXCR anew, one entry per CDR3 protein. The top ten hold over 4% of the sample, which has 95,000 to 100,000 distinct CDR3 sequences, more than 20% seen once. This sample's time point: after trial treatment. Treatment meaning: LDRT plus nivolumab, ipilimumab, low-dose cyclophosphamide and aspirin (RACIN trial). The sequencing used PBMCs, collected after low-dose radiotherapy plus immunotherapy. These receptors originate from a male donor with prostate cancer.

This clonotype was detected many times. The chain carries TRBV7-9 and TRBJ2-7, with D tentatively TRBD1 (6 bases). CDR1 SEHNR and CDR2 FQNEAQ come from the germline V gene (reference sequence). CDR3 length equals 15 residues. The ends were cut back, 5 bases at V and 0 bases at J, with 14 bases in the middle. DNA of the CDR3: TGTGCCAGCAGCCCTCAGGGGCATATCTCCTACGAGCAGTACTTC. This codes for CASSPQGHISYEQYF.

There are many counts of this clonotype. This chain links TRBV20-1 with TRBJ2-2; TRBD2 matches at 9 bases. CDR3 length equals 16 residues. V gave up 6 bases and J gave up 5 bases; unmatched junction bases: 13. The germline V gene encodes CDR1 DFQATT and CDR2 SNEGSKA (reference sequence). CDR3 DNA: TGCAGTGCCAGGGCGAGCGGGGGGTCAAGAACCGGGGAGCTGTTTTTT. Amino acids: CSARASGGSRTGELFF.

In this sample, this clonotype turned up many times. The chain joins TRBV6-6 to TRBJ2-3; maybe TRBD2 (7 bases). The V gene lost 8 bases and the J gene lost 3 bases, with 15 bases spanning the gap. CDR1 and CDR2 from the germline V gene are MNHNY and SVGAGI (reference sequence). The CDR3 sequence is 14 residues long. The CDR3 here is CASGRGGRTDTQYF. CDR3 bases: TGTGCCAGCGGGAGGGGGGGCCGGACAGATACGCAGTATTTT.

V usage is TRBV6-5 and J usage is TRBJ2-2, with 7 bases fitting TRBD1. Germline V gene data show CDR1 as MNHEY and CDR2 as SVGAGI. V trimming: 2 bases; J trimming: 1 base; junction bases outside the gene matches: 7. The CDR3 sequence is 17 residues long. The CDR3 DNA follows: TGTGCCAGCAGTTACACCATCGGACAGGAGAACACCGGGGAGCTGTTTTTT. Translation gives CASSYTIGQENTGELFF.

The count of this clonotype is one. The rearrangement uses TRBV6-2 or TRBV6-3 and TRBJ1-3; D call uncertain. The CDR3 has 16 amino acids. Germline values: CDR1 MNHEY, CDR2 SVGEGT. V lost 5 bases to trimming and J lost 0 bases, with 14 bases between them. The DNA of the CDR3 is TGTGCCAGCAGTGAAGCCATGGAGAGCTCTGGAAACACCATATATTTT. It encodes CASSEAMESSGNTIYF.